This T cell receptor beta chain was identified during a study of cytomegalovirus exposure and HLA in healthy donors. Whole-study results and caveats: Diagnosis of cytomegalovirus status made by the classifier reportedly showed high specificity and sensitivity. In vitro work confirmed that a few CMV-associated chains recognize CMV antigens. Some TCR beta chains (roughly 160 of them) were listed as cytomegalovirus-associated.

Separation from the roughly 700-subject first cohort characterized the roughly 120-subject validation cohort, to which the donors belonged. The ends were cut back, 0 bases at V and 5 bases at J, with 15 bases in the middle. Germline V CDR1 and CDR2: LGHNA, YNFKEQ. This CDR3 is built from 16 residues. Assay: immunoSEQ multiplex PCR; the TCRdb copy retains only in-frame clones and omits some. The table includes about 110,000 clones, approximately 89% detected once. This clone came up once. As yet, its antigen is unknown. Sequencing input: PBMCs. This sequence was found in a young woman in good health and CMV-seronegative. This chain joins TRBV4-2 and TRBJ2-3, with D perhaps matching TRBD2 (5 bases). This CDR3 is CASSQEEGLGVDTQYF. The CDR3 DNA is TGTGCCAGCAGCCAAGAAGAGGGCCTTGGAGTAGATACGCAGTATTTT.